A single sample is the source of the 4 T cell receptor beta chains below, sequenced in a study of blood T cell repertoires in COVID-19. Generated by immunoSEQ multiplex PCR, the TCRdb table keeps only in-frame clones and is missing some. In the table there are under 300,000 clones, 89% of which are singletons. What was sequenced was PBMCs or T cells enriched from blood (not recorded which). These TCRs come from a woman aged 60-75 years who had recovered from COVID-19.

The V call is TRBV4-2, the J call TRBJ2-6; 8 nucleotides match TRBD1. The CDR3 runs 18 residues. CDR1 is LGHNA, CDR2 YNFKEQ, per germline. Trimming at V came to 2 bases and at J to 0 bases, leaving 6 bases not matched to a gene. The CDR3 sequence is CASSQTGTGPSGANVLTF. In DNA form, the CDR3 reads TGTGCCAGCAGCCAAACCGGGACAGGCCCCTCTGGGGCCAACGTCCTGACTTTC.

The chain links TRBV30 to TRBJ1-5; D is undetermined. The ends were cut back, 3 bases at V and 0 bases at J, with 12 bases in the middle. Germline V gene data show CDR1 as GTSNPN and CDR2 as SVGIG (reference sequence). The CDR3 contains 15 residues. CDR3 sequence reads: CAWSLDRHSNQPQHF. In nucleotides, the CDR3 is TGTGCCTGGAGCTTAGACCGACATAGCAATCAGCCCCAGCATTTT. Combining the CDR3 with reference TRBV30 and TRBJ1-5 gives the whole variable domain SQTIHQWPATLVQPVGSPLSLECTVEGTSNPNLYWYRQAAGRGLQLLFYSVGIGQISSEVPQNLSASRPQDRQFILSSKKLLLSDSGFYLCAWSLDRHSNQPQHFGDGTRLSIL.

The gene calls are TRBV5-8 and TRBJ1-2; the D gene is possibly TRBD1 (6 bases). The CDR3 consists of 13 residues. The ends were cut back, 2 bases at V and 8 bases at J, with 13 bases in the middle. CDR1 is SGHTS and CDR2 is YDEGEE in the germline V gene. The CDR3 spells CASSFNRVGGYTF. In DNA form, the CDR3 reads TGTGCCAGCAGCTTCAACAGGGTGGGAGGCTACACCTTC.

V and J are TRBV7-8 and TRBJ1-1; TRBD1 aligns across 7 bases. CDR1 is SGHVS and CDR2 is FQNEAQ in the germline V gene. V shed 1 base and J 5 bases; nucleotides not matched to a gene: 7. The CDR3 is 15 residues long. The CDR3 coding sequence is TGTGCCAGCAGCTTAGTGCCAGGGGGTCTTACTGAAGCTTTCTTT. Protein: CASSLVPGGLTEAFF.